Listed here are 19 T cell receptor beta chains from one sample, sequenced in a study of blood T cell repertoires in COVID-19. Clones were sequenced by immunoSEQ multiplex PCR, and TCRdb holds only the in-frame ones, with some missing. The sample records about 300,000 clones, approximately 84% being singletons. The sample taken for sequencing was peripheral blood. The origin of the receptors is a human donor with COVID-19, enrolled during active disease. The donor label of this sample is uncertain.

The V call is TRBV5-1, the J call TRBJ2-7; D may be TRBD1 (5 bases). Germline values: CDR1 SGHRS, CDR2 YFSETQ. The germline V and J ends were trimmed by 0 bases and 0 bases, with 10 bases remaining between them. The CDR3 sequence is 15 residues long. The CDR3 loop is CASSLGFDSSYEQYF. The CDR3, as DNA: TGCGCCAGCAGCTTGGGGTTTGACAGCTCCTACGAGCAGTACTTC. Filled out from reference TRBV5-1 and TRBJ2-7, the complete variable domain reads KAGVTQTPRYLIKTRGQQVTLSCSPISGHRSVSWYQQTPGQGLQFLFEYFSETQRNKGNFPGRFSGRQFSNSRSEMNVSTLELGDSALYLCASSLGFDSSYEQYFGPGTRLTVT.

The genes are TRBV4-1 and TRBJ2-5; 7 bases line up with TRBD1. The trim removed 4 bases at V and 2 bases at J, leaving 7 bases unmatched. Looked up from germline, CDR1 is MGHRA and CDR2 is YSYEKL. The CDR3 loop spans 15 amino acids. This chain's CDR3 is CASSRSGTAQETQYF. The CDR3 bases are TGCGCCAGCAGCCGCTCCGGGACAGCACAAGAGACCCAGTACTTC.

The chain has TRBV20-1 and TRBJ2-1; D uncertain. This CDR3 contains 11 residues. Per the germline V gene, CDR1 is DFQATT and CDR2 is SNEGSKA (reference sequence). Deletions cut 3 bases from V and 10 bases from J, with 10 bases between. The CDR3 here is CSASQRREQFF. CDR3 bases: TGCAGTGCTAGTCAGCGACGGGAGCAGTTCTTC.

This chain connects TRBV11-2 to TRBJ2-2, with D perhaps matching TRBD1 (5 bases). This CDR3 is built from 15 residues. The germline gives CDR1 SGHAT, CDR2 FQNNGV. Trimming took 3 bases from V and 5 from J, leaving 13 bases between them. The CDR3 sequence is CASSFRGEKTGELFF. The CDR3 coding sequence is TGTGCCAGCAGCTTTAGGGGCGAGAAAACCGGGGAGCTGTTTTTT.

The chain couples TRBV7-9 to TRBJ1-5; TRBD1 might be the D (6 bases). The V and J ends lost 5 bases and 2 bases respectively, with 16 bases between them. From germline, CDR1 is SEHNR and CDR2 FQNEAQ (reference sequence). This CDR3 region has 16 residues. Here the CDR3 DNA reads TGTGCCAGCAGCACAAGACAGGTGGGAGGCAATCAGCCCCAGCATTTT. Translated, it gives CASSTRQVGGNQPQHF.

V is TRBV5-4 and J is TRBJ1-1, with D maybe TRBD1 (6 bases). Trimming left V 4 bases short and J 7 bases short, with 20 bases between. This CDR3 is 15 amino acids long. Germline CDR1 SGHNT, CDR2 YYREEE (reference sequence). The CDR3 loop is CASSPAGGAKNEAFF. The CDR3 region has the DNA TGTGCCAGCAGCCCGGCGGGGGGCGCGAAAAATGAAGCTTTCTTT.

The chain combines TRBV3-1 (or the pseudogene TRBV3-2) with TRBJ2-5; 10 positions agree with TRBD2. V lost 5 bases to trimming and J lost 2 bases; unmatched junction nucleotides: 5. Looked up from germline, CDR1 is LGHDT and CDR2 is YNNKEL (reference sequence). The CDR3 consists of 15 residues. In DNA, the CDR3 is TGTGCCAGCAGCGCGCTAGCGGGAGTTCAAGAGACCCAGTACTTC. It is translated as CASSALAGVQETQYF.

CDR3 coding DNA: TGCGCCAGCAGTGAGACAGGGGGAGGTCAGCCCCAGCATTTT. As protein: CASSETGGGQPQHF. The chain has TRBV10-2 and TRBJ1-5, with 8 positions matching TRBD1. Germline assignment: CDR1 WSHSY and CDR2 SAAADI. There are 14 residues in the CDR3. The trim removed 2 bases at V and 6 bases at J, leaving 3 bases unmatched.

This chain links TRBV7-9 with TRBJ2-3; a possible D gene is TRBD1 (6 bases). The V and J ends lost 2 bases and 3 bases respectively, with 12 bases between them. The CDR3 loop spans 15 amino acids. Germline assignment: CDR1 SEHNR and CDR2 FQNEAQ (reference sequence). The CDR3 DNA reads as TGTGCCAGCAGCTTATTAGCACAGGGAACAGATACGCAGTATTTT. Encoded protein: CASSLLAQGTDTQYF.

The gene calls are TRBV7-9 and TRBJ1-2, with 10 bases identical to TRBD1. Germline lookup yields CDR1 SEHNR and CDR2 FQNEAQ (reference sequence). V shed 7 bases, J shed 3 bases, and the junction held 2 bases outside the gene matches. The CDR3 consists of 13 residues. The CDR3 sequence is CASTTGGDYGYTF. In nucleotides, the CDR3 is TGTGCCAGCACGACAGGGGGCGACTATGGCTACACCTTC.

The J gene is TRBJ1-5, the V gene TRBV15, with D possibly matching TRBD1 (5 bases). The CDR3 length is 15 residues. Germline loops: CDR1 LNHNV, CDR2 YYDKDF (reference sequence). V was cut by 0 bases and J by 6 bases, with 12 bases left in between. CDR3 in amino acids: CATSRDQRGSQPQHF. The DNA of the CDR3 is TGTGCCACCAGCAGAGACCAAAGGGGAAGTCAGCCCCAGCATTTT.

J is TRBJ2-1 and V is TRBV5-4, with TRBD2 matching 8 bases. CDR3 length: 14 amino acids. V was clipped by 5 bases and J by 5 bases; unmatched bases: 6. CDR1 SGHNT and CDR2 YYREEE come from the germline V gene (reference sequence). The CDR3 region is CASSRREGNNEQFF. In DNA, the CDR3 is TGTGCCAGCAGTAGACGGGAGGGCAACAATGAGCAGTTCTTC.

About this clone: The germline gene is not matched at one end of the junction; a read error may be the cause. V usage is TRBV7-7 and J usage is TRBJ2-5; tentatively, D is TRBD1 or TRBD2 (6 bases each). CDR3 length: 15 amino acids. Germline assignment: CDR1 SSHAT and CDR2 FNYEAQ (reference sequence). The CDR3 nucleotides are TGTGCTAGCAGCTTAGGGGGGACTCCGAAAGAGACCCAGTACTTC. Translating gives CASSLGGTPKETQYF.

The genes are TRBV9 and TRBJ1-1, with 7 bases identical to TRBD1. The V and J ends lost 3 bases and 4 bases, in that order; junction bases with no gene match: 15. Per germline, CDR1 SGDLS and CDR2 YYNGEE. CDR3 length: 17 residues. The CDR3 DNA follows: TGTGCCAGCAGCGCGACGACAGGGAATCTGGTCGGCACTGAAGCTTTCTTT. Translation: CASSATTGNLVGTEAFF.

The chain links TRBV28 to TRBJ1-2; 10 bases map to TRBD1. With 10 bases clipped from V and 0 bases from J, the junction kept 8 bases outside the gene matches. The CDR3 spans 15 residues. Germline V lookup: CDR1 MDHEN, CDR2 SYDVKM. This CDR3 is CAILRQGAANYGYTF. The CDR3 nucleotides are TGTGCCATCCTCAGACAGGGGGCGGCTAACTATGGCTACACCTTC.

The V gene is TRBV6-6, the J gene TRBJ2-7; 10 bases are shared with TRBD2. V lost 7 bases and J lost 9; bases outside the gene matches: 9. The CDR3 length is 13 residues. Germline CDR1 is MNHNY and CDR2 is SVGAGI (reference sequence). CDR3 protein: CASMPSGSWGQYF. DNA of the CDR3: TGTGCCAGCATGCCTAGCGGGAGTTGGGGGCAGTACTTC.

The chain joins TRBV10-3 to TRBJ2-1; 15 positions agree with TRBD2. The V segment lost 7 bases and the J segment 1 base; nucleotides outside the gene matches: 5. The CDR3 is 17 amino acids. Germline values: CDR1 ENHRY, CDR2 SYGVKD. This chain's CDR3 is CAIMGTSGRWSYNEQFF. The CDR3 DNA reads TGTGCCATCATGGGGACTAGCGGGAGGTGGTCCTACAATGAGCAGTTCTTC.

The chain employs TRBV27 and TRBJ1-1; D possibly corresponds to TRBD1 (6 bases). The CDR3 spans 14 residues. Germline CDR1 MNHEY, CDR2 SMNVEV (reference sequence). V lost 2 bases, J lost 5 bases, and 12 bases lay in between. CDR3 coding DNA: TGTGCCAGCAGTTTAAAGGGGGTCTGGACTGAAGCTTTCTTT. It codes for CASSLKGVWTEAFF.

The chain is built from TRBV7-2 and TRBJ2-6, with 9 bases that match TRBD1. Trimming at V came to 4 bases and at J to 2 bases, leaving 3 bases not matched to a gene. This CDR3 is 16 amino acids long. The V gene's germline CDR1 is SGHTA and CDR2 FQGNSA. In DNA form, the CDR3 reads TGTGCCAGCAGCTCTAGGACAGGGGCTGGGGCCAACGTCCTGACTTTC. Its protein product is CASSSRTGAGANVLTF.